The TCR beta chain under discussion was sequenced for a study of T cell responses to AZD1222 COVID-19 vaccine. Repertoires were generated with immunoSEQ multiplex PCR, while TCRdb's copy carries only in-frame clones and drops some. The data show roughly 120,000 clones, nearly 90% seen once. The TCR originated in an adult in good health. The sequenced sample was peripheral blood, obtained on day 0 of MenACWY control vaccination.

The CDR3 DNA reads as TGTGCCAGCAGCTTGTTAGGTTACAATGAGCAGTTCTTC. It yields the protein CASSLLGYNEQFF. The chain joins TRBV5-5 to TRBJ2-1; unclear D gene. Germline assignment: CDR1 SGHKS and CDR2 YYEKEE (reference sequence). The CDR3 contains 13 residues. With 1 base removed from V and 4 bases from J, the gap between germline ends came to 6 bases. The full variable domain, in which reference TRBV5-5 and TRBJ2-1 provide the parts outside the CDR3, is DAGVTQSPTHLIKTRGQQVTLRCSPISGHKSVSWYQQVLGQGPQFIFQYYEKEERGRGNFPDRFSARQFPNYSSELNVNALLLGDSALYLCASSLLGYNEQFFGPGTRLTVL.